These 26 T cell receptor beta chains came from one sample sequenced in a study of blood T cells in healthy people across ages. It was with a sample-barcoded 5' primer and a J-beta primer mix that a second PCR of roughly 6 to 11 cycles was run. Via MiXCR, TCRdb re-called the 5' RACE reads, giving one row per CDR3 protein. Of 600,000 to 800,000 distinct CDR3 sequences in the sample, approximately 21% were seen once. Sequencing was carried out using blood. The receptors shown here come from a man in his sixties or seventies in good health.

The gene calls are TRBV20-1 and TRBJ2-7; 12 bases align to TRBD1. Per the germline V gene, CDR1 is DFQATT and CDR2 is SNEGSKA (reference sequence). The length of the CDR3 is 17 residues. Germline trimming cut 6 bases from V and 6 bases from J; bases unmatched to any gene: 18. CDR3 in amino acids: CSASRRDRGPRLTEQYF. The CDR3 DNA reads TGCAGTGCAAGCCGCCGGGACAGGGGGCCTCGCTTAACCGAGCAGTACTTC.

This sequence joins TRBV19 and TRBJ1-4; D not certain. CDR3 length: 14 residues. Per germline, CDR1 LNHDA and CDR2 SQIVND (reference sequence). The ends were cut back, 3 bases at V and 5 bases at J, with 10 bases in the middle. The CDR3 DNA is TGTGCCAGTAGTATCGGGCAGCAAAATGAAAAACTGTTTTTT. This translates into CASSIGQQNEKLFF.

This rearrangement joins TRBV28 to TRBJ1-2; D is perhaps TRBD1 (5 bases). V lost 5 bases to trimming and J lost 8 bases, with 15 bases between them. This CDR3 comprises 13 residues. Looked up from germline, CDR1 is MDHEN and CDR2 is SYDVKM. The DNA of the CDR3 is TGTGCCAGCAGTAGAAGGGGACTATCGGGCTACACCTTC. It specifies CASSRRGLSGYTF.

The CDR3 protein is CASSWVKGTEQFF. CDR3 in DNA: TGTGCCAGCAGTTGGGTAAAGGGGACAGAGCAGTTCTTC. The V and J genes are TRBV28 and TRBJ2-1; perhaps TRBD1 as D (6 bases). This CDR3 is 13 amino acids long. Germline V lookup: CDR1 MDHEN, CDR2 SYDVKM. V was trimmed by 4 bases and J by 10 bases, leaving 14 bases between them. Full variable domain (remainder filled in from reference TRBV28 and TRBJ2-1): DVKVTQSSRYLVKRTGEKVFLECVQDMDHENMFWYRQDPGLGLRLIYFSYDVKMKEKGDIPEGYSVSREKKERFSLILESASTNQTSMYLCASSWVKGTEQFFGPGTRLTVL.

In its sample, this clonotype was seen a few times. The chain joins TRBV5-5 to TRBJ2-5, with 7 bases lining up with TRBD1. Gene TRBJ2-1 matches the end of the DNA better, so the J call may be wrong. Germline assignment: CDR1 SGHKS and CDR2 YYEKEE (reference sequence). The CDR3 length is 14 residues. The CDR3 coding sequence is TGTGCCAGCAGCTTGTTGCAGGGGGAAGCTGAGCAGTTCTTC. Translation: CASSLLQGEAEQFF.

Details on this clonotype: This may arise from a read error, as a much more abundant clone is one base away. The V gene is TRBV20-1, the J gene TRBJ2-7; D remains unclear. The J call may be wrong; the DNA end is better matched by TRBJ2-1. The germline CDR1 and CDR2 sequences are DFQATT and SNEGSKA (reference sequence). The CDR3 spans 10 residues. This chain's CDR3 is CSASLHKQFF. The CDR3 DNA sequence: TGCAGTGCTAGTCTCCATAAGCAGTTCTTC.

The chain employs TRBV5-1 and TRBJ1-2, with D perhaps matching TRBD1 (6 bases). Deletions cut 4 bases from V and 8 bases from J, with 12 bases between. The CDR3 consists of 12 residues. Germline lookup yields CDR1 SGHRS and CDR2 YFSETQ. The CDR3 region is CASSGDNGGYTF. The CDR3, as DNA: TGCGCCAGCAGCGGGGACAATGGGGGCTACACCTTC.

This clonotype was seen ten or more times. V and J are TRBV5-1 and TRBJ2-5; D gene uncertain. The CDR3 has 14 residues. CDR1 is SGHRS and CDR2 is YFSETQ in the germline V gene. Between the trimmed V and J ends, which lost 4 bases and 0 bases, there was a span of 10 bases. The CDR3 region has the DNA TGCGCCAGCAGCATCGACCCAAACCAAGAGACCCAGTACTTC. This sequence encodes CASSIDPNQETQYF.

The CDR3 region is CASSYRSPTGPNTEAFF. The CDR3 bases are TGTGCCAGCAGTTATCGATCTCCGACAGGCCCGAACACTGAAGCTTTCTTT. This rearrangement joins TRBV6-5 to TRBJ1-1; TRBD1 might be the D (6 bases). This CDR3 has 17 residues. Germline lookup yields CDR1 MNHEY and CDR2 SVGAGI. V was shortened by 3 bases and J by 1 base, with 18 bases between the two germline ends.

The chain has TRBV7-2 and TRBJ1-6; D is possibly TRBD1 (5 bases). This CDR3 has 15 residues. The V gene lost 2 bases and the J gene lost 9 bases, with 14 bases spanning the gap. Germline V lookup: CDR1 SGHTA, CDR2 FQGNSA. The CDR3 region has the DNA TGTGCCAGCAGCTTAAACGGGGCAGGGACTTCACCCCTCCACTTT. It codes for CASSLNGAGTSPLHF.

This chain links TRBV3-1 with TRBJ2-5, with 11 bases that match TRBD1. The CDR3 has 16 residues. Germline V CDR1 and CDR2: LGHDT, YNNKEL (reference sequence). V was clipped by 1 base and J by 5 bases; unmatched bases: 6. CDR3 nucleotides: TGTGCCAGCAGCCAAGGGACAGGGGGCTTAAAGGAGACCCAGTACTTC. This codes for CASSQGTGGLKETQYF.

The chain links TRBV5-1 to TRBJ2-2; D is ambiguous. V shed 3 bases and J shed 9 bases, with 9 bases lying between them. The CDR3 has 12 residues. Germline loops: CDR1 SGHRS, CDR2 YFSETQ. The CDR3 spells CASSSGVWELFF. DNA of the CDR3: TGCGCCAGCAGCTCTGGAGTGTGGGAGCTGTTTTTT.

Only a few counts were recorded for this clonotype. The V call is TRBV3-1, the J call TRBJ1-2; D possibly corresponds to TRBD1 (5 bases). Germline V lookup: CDR1 LGHDT, CDR2 YNNKEL (reference sequence). The CDR3 is 13 residues long. V was trimmed by 4 bases and J by 2 bases, leaving 8 bases between them. The CDR3: CASSLTDNYGYTF. CDR3 nucleotide sequence: TGTGCCAGCAGCCTGACAGACAACTATGGCTACACCTTC.

As to this clonotype: One junction end does not reproduce the germline sequence, and a read error may be involved. This chain connects TRBV7-9 to TRBJ2-4; no reliable D call. The CDR3 consists of 14 residues. CDR1 is SEHNR, CDR2 FQNEAQ, per germline (reference sequence). The CDR3 coding sequence is TGTACCAGCAGCTTAGATGGGGTATTGGACATTCAGTACTTC. This gives the protein CTSSLDGVLDIQYF.

This clonotype appeared a few times. The chain couples TRBV5-1 to TRBJ2-5; the match to TRBD2 covers 11 bases. The ends lost 0 bases at V and 2 bases at J; junction bases unmatched: 3. Germline-derived CDR1 and CDR2 are SGHRS and YFSETQ. The length of the CDR3 is 16 residues. CDR3 sequence reads: CASSLGLAGPQETQYF. The CDR3 coding sequence is TGCGCCAGCAGCTTGGGACTAGCGGGACCTCAAGAGACCCAGTACTTC.

This rearrangement joins TRBV18 to TRBJ2-7; the D gene is possibly TRBD1 (6 bases). This CDR3 is 14 amino acids long. Germline CDR1 and CDR2: KGHSH and LQKENI. V gave up 3 bases and J gave up 1 base, with 10 bases separating them. The CDR3 sequence: CASSPYGQSYEQYF. The CDR3 DNA sequence: TGTGCCAGCTCACCTTACGGACAGTCCTACGAGCAGTACTTC.

This clonotype turned up a few times. The V call is TRBV2, the J call TRBJ2-3; D could derive from TRBD1 or TRBD2 (5 bases each). CDR1 is SNHLY, CDR2 FYNNEI, per germline. V lost 1 base to trimming and J lost 4 bases, with 12 bases between them. This CDR3 is 15 amino acids long. Written as DNA, the CDR3 is TGTGCCAGCAGTGAAGAGGGGACCGTCGCAGATACGCAGTATTTT. This encodes CASSEEGTVADTQYF.

This clonotype qualifies as medium-sized (0.01 to 0.1%). V usage is TRBV20-1 and J usage is TRBJ2-7, with 15 nucleotides matching TRBD2. This CDR3 is built from 18 residues. J was trimmed by 2 bases and V by 5 bases; bases with no gene match: 13. Per germline, CDR1 DFQATT and CDR2 SNEGSKA (reference sequence). The CDR3 DNA follows: TGCAGTGCTTCCGGACTAGCGGGAGGGAGTTCTTTTACCTACGAGCAGTACTTC. Amino acids: CSASGLAGGSSFTYEQYF.

This clonotype has a handful of counts. This chain connects TRBV10-3 to TRBJ2-2, with 8 bases aligning to TRBD2. V lost 4 bases to trimming and J lost 2 bases; unmatched junction nucleotides: 3. CDR1 is ENHRY and CDR2 is SYGVKD in the germline V gene. This CDR3 has 15 residues. The CDR3 here is CAISVSGRNTGELFF. The CDR3 DNA follows: TGTGCCATCAGTGTGAGCGGGAGAAACACCGGGGAGCTGTTTTTT.

The genes are TRBV3-1 and TRBJ1-1; 10 positions match TRBD1. There are 14 residues in the CDR3. The V gene end was trimmed by 3 bases and the J gene end by 7 bases; junction bases not matched to a gene: 5. In germline, CDR1 is LGHDT, CDR2 YNNKEL (reference sequence). The CDR3 region has the DNA TGTGCCAGCAGCCAGGCGGGACAGGGGATTGAAGCTTTCTTT. This codes for CASSQAGQGIEAFF.

A few counts support this clonotype. The chain joins TRBV7-9 to TRBJ2-6; D gene ambiguous. V lost 5 bases to trimming and J lost 1 base, with 15 bases between them. Germline loops: CDR1 SEHNR, CDR2 FQNEAQ (reference sequence). This CDR3 spans 17 amino acids. The CDR3 loop is CASSPLNASSGANVLTF. The CDR3 DNA reads TGTGCCAGCAGCCCTCTAAACGCCAGTTCTGGGGCCAACGTCCTGACTTTC. The complete variable domain, with remaining parts taken from reference TRBV7-9 and TRBJ2-6, reads DTGVSQNPRHKITKRGQNVTFRCDPISEHNRLYWYRQTLGQGPEFLTYFQNEAQLEKSRLLSDRFSAERPKGSFSTLEIQRTEQGDSAMYLCASSPLNASSGANVLTFGAGSRLTVL.

As for this clonotype: Possible read error: a much larger clone is one base away. CDR3 region: CASQSSGNTIYF. Here the CDR3 DNA reads TGTGCCAGCCAGAGCTCTGGAAACACCATATATTTT. The chain uses TRBV28 and TRBJ1-3, with D uncertain. The CDR3 sequence is 12 residues long. The germline V and J ends were trimmed by 8 bases and 0 bases, with 5 bases remaining between them. The V gene's germline CDR1 is MDHEN and CDR2 SYDVKM.

The table lists this clonotype with a few counts. This rearrangement joins TRBV5-1 to TRBJ2-2; the match to TRBD2 covers 9 bases. V was clipped by 5 bases and J by 5 bases; unmatched bases: 22. The CDR3 loop spans 20 amino acids. The V gene's germline CDR1 is SGHRS and CDR2 YFSETQ. The CDR3 region is CASSYEINSPGLAGTGELFF. CDR3 nucleotide sequence: TGCGCCAGCAGTTACGAAATAAATTCTCCGGGACTAGCTGGGACCGGGGAGCTGTTTTTT.

This clonotype came up a few times. The rearrangement uses TRBV20-1 and TRBJ1-5; D remains ambiguous. CDR3 length: 13 residues. V lost 0 bases to trimming and J lost 5 bases, with 8 bases between them. Germline CDR1 and CDR2: DFQATT and SNEGSKA (reference sequence). CDR3 in amino acids: CSARDFADQPQHF. The CDR3 bases are TGCAGTGCTAGAGATTTCGCGGATCAGCCCCAGCATTTT.

The chain carries TRBV21-1 and TRBJ1-1. TRBV21-1 is shown as a pseudogene. The CDR3 has 13 residues. DNA for the CDR3: TGTGCCAGCAGCAACAGGTGGAACACTGAGGCTTTCTTT. It codes for CASSNRWNTEAFF.

This clonotype was seen a few times. The V call is TRBV6-1, the J call TRBJ2-5, with TRBD2 matching 11 bases. The J call may be wrong; the DNA end is better matched by TRBJ2-1. In germline, CDR1 is MNHNS, CDR2 SASEGT. This CDR3 is 15 amino acids long. CDR3 DNA sequence: TGTGCCAGCAGTGGGGCTAGCGGGAGGTACAATGAGCAGTTCTTC. Translating it yields CASSGASGRYNEQFF.